Presented here are 18 T cell receptor beta chains from one specimen sequenced in a study of blood T cells in healthy people across ages. The second PCR ran roughly 6 to 11 cycles with a sample-barcoded 5' primer and J-beta primers. One entry per CDR3 protein, called by TCRdb with MiXCR from the 5' RACE reads. Counted here are hundreds of thousands of distinct CDR3 sequences, under 25% occurring once; the ten biggest clones make up roughly 3.7%. The sample was blood. These receptors originate from a man between 65 and 85 years old in good health.

This rearrangement joins TRBV6-1 to TRBJ2-1; TRBD1 matches 7 bases. J gave up 4 bases and V 3 bases, and 9 bases lay outside the gene matches. Germline-derived CDR1 and CDR2 are MNHNS and SASEGT. This CDR3 comprises 16 residues. The CDR3 nucleotides are TGTGCCAGCAGTGAGTTGTCGGGGACAGTATACAATGAGCAGTTCTTC. This sequence encodes CASSELSGTVYNEQFF.

This chain connects TRBV12-3 or TRBV12-4 to TRBJ2-5; 7 bases fit TRBD1. This CDR3 is 14 amino acids long. Germline trimming cut 6 bases from V and 5 bases from J; bases unmatched to any gene: 9. CDR3 sequence reads: CASRGSGGRETQYF. Written as DNA, the CDR3 is TGTGCCAGCAGGGGGTCAGGGGGAAGGGAGACCCAGTACTTC.

The rearrangement uses TRBV19 and TRBJ2-7, with D possibly being TRBD1 (6 bases). The assigned J gene may be wrong: the sequence end matches TRBJ2-1 better. From germline, CDR1 is LNHDA and CDR2 SQIVND (reference sequence). The CDR3 consists of 14 residues. The CDR3 coding sequence is TGTGCCAATAGCCCTACCGGGACACTAAATGAGCAGTTCTTC. Translated: CANSPTGTLNEQFF.

CDR3 sequence: CSAYGGRNTGELFF. The CDR3 DNA sequence: TGCAGCGCCTACGGGGGGCGGAACACCGGGGAGCTGTTTTTT. The chain is built from TRBV29-1 and TRBJ2-2; D may be TRBD2 (7 bases). V was shortened by 7 bases and J by 1 base, with 13 bases between the two germline ends. The CDR3 has 14 residues. The V gene's germline CDR1 is SQVTM and CDR2 ANQGSEA.

The V and J genes are TRBV7-8 and TRBJ2-1; 8 nucleotides match TRBD2. The CDR3 is 18 amino acids. The ends lost 5 bases at V and 4 bases at J; junction bases unmatched: 16. Germline lookup yields CDR1 SGHVS and CDR2 FQNEAQ. The CDR3 DNA reads TGTGCCAGCAGCCTACCCCGAAGATTAGCGGGAAGATACAATGAGCAGTTCTTC. Translating it yields CASSLPRRLAGRYNEQFF.

This chain uses TRBV12-3 or TRBV12-4 with TRBJ2-4; D possibly uses TRBD1 or TRBD2 (5 bases each). V was cut by 1 base and J by 0 bases, with 7 bases left in between. CDR3 length equals 15 residues. The CDR3 DNA reads TGTGCCAGCAGTTTAGTGGGGACAGCCAAAAACATTCAGTACTTC. It is translated as CASSLVGTAKNIQYF.

This clonotype was detected only a few times. The chain carries TRBV28 and TRBJ2-5; maybe TRBD1 (6 bases). Near its end, the DNA agrees better with TRBJ2-7, so the J call may be wrong. The CDR3 contains 14 residues. CDR1 is MDHEN and CDR2 is SYDVKM in the germline V gene. The CDR3 sequence is CASSPHRVPYEQYF. The CDR3 DNA reads TGTGCCAGCAGTCCCCACAGGGTTCCCTACGAGCAGTACTTC.

As DNA, the CDR3 is TGCAGCGTTGAAGGGTTCGGGGACAGGAAGGTACAGACGAAAGCTTTCTTT. Its translation is CSVEGFGDRKVQTKAFF. The rearrangement joins TRBV29-1 to TRBJ1-1; 8 nucleotides line up with TRBD1. Germline-derived CDR1 and CDR2 are SQVTM and ANQGSEA. There are 17 residues in the CDR3. Trimming at V came to 1 base and at J to 9 bases, leaving 19 bases not matched to a gene.

The chain uses TRBV12-3 or TRBV12-4 and TRBJ1-1, with D possibly being TRBD1 (6 bases). V lost 3 bases and J 2 bases, leaving 10 bases between the germline ends. The length of the CDR3 is 14 residues. DNA for the CDR3: TGTGCCAGCAGTTTGATGGGGGCCAACACTGAAGCTTTCTTT. This codes for CASSLMGANTEAFF.

This clonotype has only a few counts. The chain links TRBV29-1 to TRBJ2-6; perhaps TRBD1 as D (5 bases). The germline V gene has CDR1 SQVTM and CDR2 ANQGSEA. There are 18 residues in the CDR3. The V gene lost 3 bases and the J gene lost 0 bases, with 18 bases spanning the gap. CDR3 protein: CSVEMYQTAPSGANVLTF. The DNA of the CDR3 is TGCAGCGTTGAGATGTATCAGACAGCTCCCTCTGGGGCCAACGTCCTGACTTTC.

This clonotype has more than one count but fewer than ten. The chain links TRBV7-6 to TRBJ2-2; no clear D. This CDR3 has 15 residues. Germline V gene lookup returns CDR1 SGHVS and CDR2 FNYEAQ. The V gene lost 5 bases and the J gene lost 2 bases, with 12 bases spanning the gap. The CDR3 sequence: CASSPNSINTGELFF. Here the CDR3 DNA reads TGTGCCAGCAGCCCAAATAGCATTAACACCGGGGAGCTGTTTTTT.

The chain is built from TRBV7-3 and TRBJ2-5; 8 positions match TRBD1. The CDR3 runs 17 residues. J gave up 4 bases and V 5 bases, and 15 bases lay outside the gene matches. The germline gives CDR1 SGHTA, CDR2 FQGTGA. The chain's CDR3 is CASSLGQGRGQGETQYF. CDR3 nucleotide sequence: TGTGCCAGCAGCCTCGGACAGGGCCGTGGGCAAGGAGAGACCCAGTACTTC.

The chain is built from TRBV6-6 and TRBJ2-3; D is undetermined. The CDR3 has 12 amino acids. Germline V gene data show CDR1 as MNHNY and CDR2 as SVGAGI (reference sequence). V dropped 2 bases and J dropped 4 bases, with 4 bases sitting between them. CDR3 loop: CASSYGSDTQYF. In nucleotides, the CDR3 is TGTGCCAGCAGTTACGGATCAGATACGCAGTATTTT.

The J gene is TRBJ2-3, the V gene TRBV6-6, with 7 bases fitting TRBD1. The CDR3 covers 12 residues. The junction had 5 bases not matched to a gene; V was cut back by 6 bases and J by 8 bases. Germline V gene data show CDR1 as MNHNY and CDR2 as SVGAGI (reference sequence). For the CDR3, the DNA is TGTGCCAGCAGCTCCGACAGGGTTACGCAGTATTTT. Its translation is CASSSDRVTQYF.

The chain has TRBV10-3 and TRBJ1-2; the match to TRBD1 covers 11 bases. This CDR3 is built from 15 residues. The V gene's germline CDR1 is ENHRY and CDR2 SYGVKD. V dropped 4 bases and J dropped 2; count of bases not matched to a gene: 3. CDR3 in amino acids: CAISGGQGANYGYTF. CDR3 in DNA: TGTGCCATCAGTGGAGGACAGGGGGCGAACTATGGCTACACCTTC.

J is TRBJ1-5 and V is TRBV20-1; D may be TRBD1 (5 bases). Germline lookup yields CDR1 DFQATT and CDR2 SNEGSKA (reference sequence). The CDR3 runs 12 residues. Between the trimmed V and J ends, which lost 5 bases and 4 bases, there was a span of 9 bases. CDR3 in amino acids: CSALWGNQPQHF. CDR3 sequence (DNA): TGCAGTGCTCTCTGGGGGAATCAGCCCCAGCATTTT.

Ten or more counts support this clonotype. This chain connects TRBV5-5 to TRBJ1-1, with D hard to call. CDR1 is SGHKS and CDR2 is YYEKEE in the germline V gene (reference sequence). This CDR3 contains 13 residues. The V gene lost 2 bases and the J gene lost 4 bases, with 9 bases spanning the gap. The CDR3 DNA sequence: TGTGCCAGCAGCTTCGCAGGATCCACTGAAGCTTTCTTT. Amino acids: CASSFAGSTEAFF. The complete variable domain, with remaining parts taken from reference TRBV5-5 and TRBJ1-1, reads DAGVTQSPTHLIKTRGQQVTLRCSPISGHKSVSWYQQVLGQGPQFIFQYYEKEERGRGNFPDRFSARQFPNYSSELNVNALLLGDSALYLCASSFAGSTEAFFGQGTRLTVV.

This clonotype was found a few times. The V gene is TRBV19, the J gene TRBJ2-5; the match to TRBD1 covers 8 bases. Germline CDR1 reads LNHDA; CDR2 reads SQIVND (reference sequence). The CDR3 sequence is 15 residues long. J gave up 3 bases and V 3 bases, and 6 bases lay outside the gene matches. The CDR3 region has the DNA TGTGCCAGTAGTATGAGTTCAGGGGGCGAAGAGACCCAGTACTTC. Protein: CASSMSSGGEETQYF.